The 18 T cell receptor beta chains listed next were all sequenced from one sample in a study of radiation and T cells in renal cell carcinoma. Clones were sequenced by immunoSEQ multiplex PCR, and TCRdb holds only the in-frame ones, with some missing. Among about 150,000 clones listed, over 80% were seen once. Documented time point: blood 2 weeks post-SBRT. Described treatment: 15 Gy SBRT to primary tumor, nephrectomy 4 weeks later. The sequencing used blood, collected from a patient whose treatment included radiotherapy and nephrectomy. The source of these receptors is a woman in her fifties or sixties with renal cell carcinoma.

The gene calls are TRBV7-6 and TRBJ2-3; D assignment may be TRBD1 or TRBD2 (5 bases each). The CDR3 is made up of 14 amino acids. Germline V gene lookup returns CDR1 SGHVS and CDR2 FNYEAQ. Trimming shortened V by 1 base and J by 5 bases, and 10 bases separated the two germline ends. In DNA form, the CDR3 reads TGTGCCAGCAGCTTAGGCGCAGGGAGAGATACGCAGTATTTT. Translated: CASSLGAGRDTQYF.

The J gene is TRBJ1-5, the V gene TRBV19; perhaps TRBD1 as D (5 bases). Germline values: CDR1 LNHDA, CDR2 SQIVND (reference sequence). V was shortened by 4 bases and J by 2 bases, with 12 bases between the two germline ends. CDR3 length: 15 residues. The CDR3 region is CASSTRQSGNQPQHF. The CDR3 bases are TGTGCCAGTAGTACCCGACAGAGCGGCAATCAGCCCCAGCATTTT.

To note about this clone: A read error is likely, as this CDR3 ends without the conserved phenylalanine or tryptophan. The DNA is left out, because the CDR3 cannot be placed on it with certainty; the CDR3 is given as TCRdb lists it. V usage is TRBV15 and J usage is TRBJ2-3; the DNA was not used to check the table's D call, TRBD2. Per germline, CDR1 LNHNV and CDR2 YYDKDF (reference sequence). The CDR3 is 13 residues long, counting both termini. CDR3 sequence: CATSRQRGGGWES.

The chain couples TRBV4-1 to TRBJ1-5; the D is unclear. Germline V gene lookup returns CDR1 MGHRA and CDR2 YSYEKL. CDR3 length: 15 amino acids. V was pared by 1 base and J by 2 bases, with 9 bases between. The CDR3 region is CASSQGDGGNQPQHF. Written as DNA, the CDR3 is TGCGCCAGCAGCCAAGGGGATGGTGGCAATCAGCCCCAGCATTTT.

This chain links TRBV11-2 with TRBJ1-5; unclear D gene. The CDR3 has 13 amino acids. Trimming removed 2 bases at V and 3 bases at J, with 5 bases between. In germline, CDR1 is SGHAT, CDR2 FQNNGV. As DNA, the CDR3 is TGTGCCAGCAGCTTAACCTACAATCAGCCCCAGCATTTT. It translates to CASSLTYNQPQHF.

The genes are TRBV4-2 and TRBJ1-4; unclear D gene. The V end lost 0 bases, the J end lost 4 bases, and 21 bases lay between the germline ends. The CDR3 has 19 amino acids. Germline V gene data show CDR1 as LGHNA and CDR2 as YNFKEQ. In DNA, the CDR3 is TGTGCCAGCAGCCAAGATAAGGCGGCCAATGGACTCGATAATGAAAAACTGTTTTTT. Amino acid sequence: CASSQDKAANGLDNEKLFF.

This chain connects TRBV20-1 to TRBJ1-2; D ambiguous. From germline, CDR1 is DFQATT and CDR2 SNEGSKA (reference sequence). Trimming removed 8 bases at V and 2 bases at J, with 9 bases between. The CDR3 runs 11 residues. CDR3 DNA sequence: TGCAGTTCACCTTTAAACTATGGCTACACCTTC. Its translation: CSSPLNYGYTF.

The CDR3: CASTRDRGTDTQYF. CDR3 DNA sequence: TGTGCCAGCACCCGGGACAGGGGGACAGATACGCAGTATTTT. This chain joins TRBV28 and TRBJ2-3, with 11 bases that match TRBD1. V gave up 7 bases and J gave up 3 bases; unmatched junction bases: 3. This CDR3 spans 14 amino acids. CDR1 is MDHEN, CDR2 SYDVKM, per germline.

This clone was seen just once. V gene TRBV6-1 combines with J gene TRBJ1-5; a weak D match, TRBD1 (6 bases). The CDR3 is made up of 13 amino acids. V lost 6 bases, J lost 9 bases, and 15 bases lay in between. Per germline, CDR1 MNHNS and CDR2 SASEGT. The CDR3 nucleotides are TGTGCCAGCAGCGGAGGGGGGGAGTGGCCCCAGCATTTT. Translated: CASSGGGEWPQHF.

The CDR3 here is CASSRPGSKETQYF. CDR3 DNA sequence: TGCGCCAGCAGCCGGCCGGGATCCAAAGAGACCCAGTACTTC. The V call is TRBV5-1, the J call TRBJ2-5; D possibly corresponds to TRBD2 (5 bases). V was pared by 4 bases and J by 3 bases, with 13 bases between. Germline values: CDR1 SGHRS, CDR2 YFSETQ. CDR3 length: 14 residues.

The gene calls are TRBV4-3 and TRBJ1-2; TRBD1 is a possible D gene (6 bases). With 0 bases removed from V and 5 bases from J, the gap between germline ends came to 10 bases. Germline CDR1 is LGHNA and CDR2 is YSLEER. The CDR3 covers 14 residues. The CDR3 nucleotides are TGCGCCAGCAGCCAAGACAGGGGTACATATGGCTACACCTTC. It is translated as CASSQDRGTYGYTF.

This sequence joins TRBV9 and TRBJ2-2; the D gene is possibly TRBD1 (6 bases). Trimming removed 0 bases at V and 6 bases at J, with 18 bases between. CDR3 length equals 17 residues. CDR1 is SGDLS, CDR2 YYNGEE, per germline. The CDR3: CASSVGSVGARPGELFF. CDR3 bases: TGTGCCAGCAGCGTAGGGTCTGTGGGGGCGAGACCCGGGGAGCTGTTTTTT.

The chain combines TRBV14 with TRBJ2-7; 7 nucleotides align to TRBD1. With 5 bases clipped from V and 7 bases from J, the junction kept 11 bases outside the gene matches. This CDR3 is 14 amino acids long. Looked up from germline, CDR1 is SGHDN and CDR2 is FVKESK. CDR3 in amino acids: CASSGQAGLGEQYF. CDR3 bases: TGTGCCAGCAGCGGACAGGCCGGGCTGGGAGAGCAGTACTTC.

CDR3 nucleotide sequence: TGTGCCAGCAGCTTAGTGAGGACAGAGAACACTGAAGCTTTCTTT. Translated: CASSLVRTENTEAFF. The chain couples TRBV7-8 to TRBJ1-1, with D tentatively TRBD1 (6 bases). Germline V gene lookup returns CDR1 SGHVS and CDR2 FQNEAQ. The CDR3 has 15 amino acids. With 1 base removed from V and 1 base from J, the gap between germline ends came to 10 bases.

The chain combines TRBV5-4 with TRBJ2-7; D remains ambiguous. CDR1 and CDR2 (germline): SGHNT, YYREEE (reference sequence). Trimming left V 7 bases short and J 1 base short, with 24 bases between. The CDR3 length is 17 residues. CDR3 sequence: CASLPPPARRNSYEQYF. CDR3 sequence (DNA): TGTGCCAGCCTGCCCCCTCCCGCAAGGCGAAATTCCTACGAGCAGTACTTC.

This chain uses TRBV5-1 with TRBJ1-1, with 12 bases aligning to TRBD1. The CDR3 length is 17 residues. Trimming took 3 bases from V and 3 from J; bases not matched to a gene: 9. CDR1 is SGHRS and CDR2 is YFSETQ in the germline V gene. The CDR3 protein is CASSSRDRGPWDTEAFF. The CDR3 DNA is TGCGCCAGCAGCTCCCGGGACAGGGGGCCCTGGGACACTGAAGCTTTCTTT.

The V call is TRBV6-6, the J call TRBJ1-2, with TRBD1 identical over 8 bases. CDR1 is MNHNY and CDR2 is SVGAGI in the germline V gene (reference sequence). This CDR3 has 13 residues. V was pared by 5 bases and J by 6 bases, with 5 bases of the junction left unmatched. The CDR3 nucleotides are TGTGCCAGCAGTCCTAGACAGGGGAATGGCTACACCTTC. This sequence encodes CASSPRQGNGYTF.

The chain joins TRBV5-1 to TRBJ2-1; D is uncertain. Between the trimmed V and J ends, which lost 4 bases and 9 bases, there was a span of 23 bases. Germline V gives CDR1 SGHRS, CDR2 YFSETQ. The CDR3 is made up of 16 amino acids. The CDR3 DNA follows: TGCGCCAGCAGCCCGGTGGGCCCTCCCATCGTTAGTGAGCAGTTCTTC. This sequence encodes CASSPVGPPIVSEQFF.